What follows describes a single T cell receptor beta chain. These data are taken from a study of blood T cell repertoires in COVID-19. Study summary: The study drew acute and convalescent COVID-19 samples from the United States, Italy and Spain. In each case, the material was cDNA or gDNA derived from T cells, B-cell-depleted T cells, or PBMCs.

The authors' processing: Nucleated cell counts were estimated from reference gene primer amplification. Sequencing used immunoSEQ multiplex PCR; TCRdb keeps in-frame clones, though not all of them. That table supplies the V and J calls and clone size; D and trimming were determined from the DNA. The sample yields around 71,000 clones, more than 75% seen once. This CDR3 comprises 18 residues. The V and J ends lost 5 bases and 8 bases respectively, with 27 bases between them. Germline loops: CDR1 LNHDA, CDR2 SQIVND (reference sequence). This receptor was taken from a woman aged 55-70 years with acute or convalescent COVID-19. This chain uses TRBV19 with TRBJ1-4; D unresolved. The material sequenced was peripheral blood. The CDR3 nucleotides are TGTGCCAGTAGTGTAAACCGAGTGGGAGTCCTGGCGGACGAAAAACTGTTTTTT. Its translation is CASSVNRVGVLADEKLFF.